Sequencing of this T cell receptor beta chain was carried out in a study of T cell repertoires in cytomegalovirus infection. CDR1 and CDR2 from the germline V gene are SEHNR and FQNEAQ (reference sequence). V dropped 5 bases and J dropped 4 bases, with 14 bases sitting between them. CDR3 length equals 15 residues. Using its own MiXCR run on the reads, TCRdb lists one record per CDR3 protein. The sample consists of roughly 200,000 distinct CDR3 sequences, approximately 9.7% of them appearing once. The chain couples TRBV7-9 to TRBJ1-4; D remains unclear. The sequence was obtained from a human donor in good health (CMV status not recorded). Some clones in this sample may be carry-over from other donors' samples. The sequenced material came from PBMCs. CDR3 nucleotide sequence: TGTGCCAGCAGCGTACGAGTATCGGATAATGAAAAACTGTTTTTT. It is translated as CASSVRVSDNEKLFF.